This is a list of T cell receptor beta chains from one sample in a study of CD8 T cells in ankylosing spondylitis. One entry per CDR3 protein results from TCRdb running MiXCR on the 5' RACE reads. The data contain over 150,000 distinct CDR3 sequences, around a sixth of them seen just once; the ten biggest clones take up roughly 4.5%. The material sequenced was blood, either unsorted or a sorted T cell fraction (not recorded which). The source is a male donor between 10 and 30 years old with ankylosing spondylitis or in good health (not recorded which). CDR3s include the opening cysteine and the closing phenylalanine or tryptophan. D genes are given only for firm matches. Only some rows state a clone size, as once, few, many or a class for expanded clones.

J,D,V,size,CDR3,DNA
TRBJ2-1,TRBD2,TRBV11-2,many,CATSSGRAGEQFF,TGTGCCACTTCTAGCGGGAGGGCCGGTGAGCAGTTCTTC
TRBJ2-7,.,TRBV7-2,.,CASSFTGTESYEQYF,TGTGCCAGCAGCTTCACCGGGACGGAGTCCTACGAGCAGTACTTC
TRBJ2-3,.,TRBV29-1,few,CSVDLFEDTQYF,TGCAGCGTTGATTTATTCGAGGATACGCAGTATTTT
TRBJ2-1,.,TRBV19,many,CASRPEGSYNEQFF,TGTGCCAGCCGACCAGAGGGGTCCTACAATGAGCAGTTCTTC
TRBJ1-5,.,TRBV25-1,many,CASSGQLNQPQHF,TGTGCCAGCAGTGGCCAGCTCAATCAGCCCCAGCATTTT
TRBJ2-3,.,TRBV9,many,CASSVGLRWDTQYF,TGTGCCAGCAGCGTCGGACTTCGCTGGGATACGCAGTATTTT
TRBJ2-1,TRBD1,TRBV5-1,many,CASSGGQGVNEQFF,TGCGCCAGCAGCGGGGGACAGGGAGTCAATGAGCAGTTCTTC
TRBJ1-4,TRBD1,TRBV20-1,many,CSAVQGAGATNEKLFF,TGCAGTGCTGTTCAGGGGGCTGGAGCAACTAATGAAAAACTGTTTTTT
TRBJ2-3,TRBD2,TRBV5-1,many,CASSLFSGSTDTQYF,TGCGCCAGCAGCTTGTTTAGCGGGAGTACAGATACGCAGTATTTT
TRBJ1-2,.,TRBV4-2,many,CASSQARGRTNYGYTF,TGTGCCAGCAGCCAAGCCAGGGGCAGAACTAACTATGGCTACACCTTC
TRBJ2-4,.,TRBV27,many,CASSSDREGVIQYF,TGTGCCAGCAGTTCGGACAGAGAGGGCGTCATTCAGTACTTC
TRBJ1-5,.,TRBV7-9,many,CASSLSMVNQPQHF,TGTGCCAGCAGCTTATCGATGGTAAATCAGCCCCAGCATTTT
TRBJ2-3,.,TRBV5-1,many,CASNEQGTDTQYF,TGCGCCAGCAATGAACAGGGAACAGATACGCAGTATTTT
TRBJ2-5,.,TRBV5-1,many,CASSLEGQYHRTQYF,TGCGCCAGCAGCTTGGAAGGGCAGTACCACAGGACCCAGTACTTC
TRBJ2-3,TRBD2,TRBV20-1,.,CSASGTSGRAISTDTQYF,TGCAGTGCTTCCGGGACTAGCGGGAGGGCTATAAGCACAGATACGCAGTATTTT
TRBJ2-1,.,TRBV5-5,.,CASSSQGIAYNEQFF,TGTGCCAGCAGCTCCCAGGGGATCGCCTACAATGAGCAGTTCTTC
TRBJ2-5,TRBD1,TRBV12-3/TRBV12-4,many,CASNGDRAGETQYF,TGTGCCAGCAACGGGGACAGGGCGGGGGAGACCCAGTACTTC
TRBJ2-7,TRBD2,TRBV12-3/TRBV12-4,many,CASRPTGTSGYEQYF,TGTGCCAGCAGGCCAACCGGGACTAGCGGCTACGAGCAGTACTTC
TRBJ2-1,.,TRBV7-8,many,CASSFRAIGTSNEQFF,TGTGCCAGCAGCTTCCGGGCCATAGGGACTTCCAATGAGCAGTTCTTC
TRBJ2-7,TRBD1,TRBV20-1,few,CSARGQGSYEQYF,TGCAGTGCTAGGGGACAGGGCTCCTACGAGCAGTACTTC
TRBJ1-2,.,TRBV10-3,many,CAISDKIYGYTF,TGTGCCATCAGTGACAAAATCTATGGCTACACCTTC
TRBJ2-2,.,TRBV5-6,many,CASSFAFEGTGDLFF,TGTGCCAGCAGCTTCGCGTTCGAGGGCACCGGGGACCTGTTTTTT
TRBJ1-1,.,TRBV5-1,many,CASSLSPGQMNTEAFF,TGCGCCAGCAGCTTGAGTCCCGGACAGATGAACACTGAAGCTTTCTTT
TRBJ2-3,.,TRBV6-4,.,CASSDSIMGAAQYF,TGTGCCAGCAGTGACTCGATAATGGGAGCGGCGCAGTATTTT
TRBJ2-1,TRBD2,TRBV29-1,few,CSAGLAKFSEQFF,TGCAGCGCGGGACTAGCGAAATTTTCTGAGCAGTTCTTC
TRBJ2-3,TRBD2,TRBV29-1,many,CSVEAGGTWNTQYF,TGCAGCGTTGAAGCGGGGGGGACGTGGAATACGCAGTATTTT
TRBJ2-3,TRBD1,TRBV5-1,many,CASSSTPGTGNTDTQYF,TGCGCCAGCAGCTCAACCCCCGGGACAGGGAACACAGATACGCAGTATTTT
TRBJ2-3,.,TRBV5-5,many,CASSLAAGSADTQYF,TGTGCCAGCAGCTTGGCGGCGGGTTCTGCAGATACGCAGTATTTT
TRBJ2-5,TRBD1,TRBV12-3/TRBV12-4,.,CASNYRGQETQYF,TGTGCCAGCAATTACAGGGGCCAAGAGACCCAGTACTTC
TRBJ2-7,TRBD2,TRBV5-1,many,CASSPGTSGDEQYF,TGCGCCAGCAGCCCGGGGACTAGCGGGGACGAGCAGTACTTC
TRBJ2-7,.,TRBV6-2/TRBV6-3,many,CASSLSGLSYEQYF,TGTGCCAGCAGTTTGAGCGGGCTCTCCTACGAGCAGTACTTC
TRBJ2-1,TRBD2,TRBV7-2,many,CASRQNEREGGYNEQFF,TGTGCCAGCAGGCAAAATGAGCGGGAGGGAGGCTACAATGAGCAGTTCTTC
TRBJ2-3,TRBD2,TRBV15,few,CATSMTSGYTDTQYF,TGTGCCACCAGCATGACTAGCGGTTACACAGATACGCAGTATTTT
TRBJ2-5,TRBD2,TRBV12-3/TRBV12-4,.,CASGLAEETQYF,TGTGCCTCAGGACTAGCGGAAGAGACCCAGTACTTC
TRBJ2-1,.,TRBV4-3,many,CASSQDQFREQFF,TGCGCCAGCAGCCAAGATCAGTTCCGTGAGCAGTTCTTC
TRBJ2-5,TRBD2,TRBV24-1,many,CATQDGGRLETQYF,TGTGCCACCCAGGACGGCGGGAGGTTAGAGACCCAGTACTTC
TRBJ1-1,.,TRBV19,many,CASSITGSLNTEAFF,TGTGCCAGTAGTATAACTGGCAGCTTGAACACTGAAGCTTTCTTT
TRBJ2-3,TRBD2,TRBV9,many,CASSAGTSGDTQYF,TGTGCCAGCAGCGCGGGGACTAGCGGAGATACGCAGTATTTT
TRBJ2-2,.,TRBV4-1,.,CASSAVQGNTGELFF,TGCGCCAGCAGCGCCGTACAGGGCAACACCGGGGAGCTGTTTTTT
TRBJ1-4,.,TRBV20-1,many,CSASGGSTNEKLFF,TGCAGTGCTAGTGGTGGTTCTACTAATGAAAAACTGTTTTTT
TRBJ2-1,.,TRBV9,many,CASSTSPGEQFF,TGTGCCAGCAGCACGAGCCCGGGTGAGCAGTTCTTC
TRBJ2-7,.,TRBV29-1,.,CSVVYEQYF,TGCAGCGTTGTCTACGAGCAGTACTTC
TRBJ2-1,TRBD2,TRBV20-1,.,CSARVVASGRHHNEQFF,TGCAGTGCTAGAGTGGTCGCCAGCGGGAGGCATCACAATGAGCAGTTCTTC
TRBJ2-1,TRBD2,TRBV7-2,many,CASRLPGLASNEQFF,TGTGCCAGCAGATTACCGGGACTAGCGAGCAATGAGCAGTTCTTC
TRBJ2-1,.,TRBV12-3/TRBV12-4,few,CASSELYEQFF,TGTGCCAGCAGTGAGCTTTATGAGCAGTTCTTC
TRBJ1-2,TRBD1,TRBV2,many,CASSIRDRPNYGYTF,TGTGCCAGCAGTATCCGGGACAGGCCTAACTATGGCTACACCTTC
TRBJ2-3,.,TRBV5-6,.,CASSLFGRGSDTQYF,TGTGCCAGCAGCTTGTTCGGCAGGGGATCAGATACGCAGTATTTT
TRBJ2-4,.,TRBV12-3/TRBV12-4,many,CASSLSSVGIQYF,TGTGCCAGCAGTTTATCCAGTGTAGGGATTCAGTACTTC
TRBJ2-7,.,TRBV10-3,many,CAISGGHYEQYF,TGTGCCATCAGTGGGGGCCACTACGAGCAGTACTTC
TRBJ1-2,TRBD1,TRBV12-3/TRBV12-4,many,CASSFSDRVVGYTF,TGTGCCAGCAGTTTCTCGGACAGGGTAGTAGGCTACACCTTC